One sample yielded the 24 T cell receptor beta chains listed below, sequenced in a study of T cell responses to AZD1222 COVID-19 vaccine. The repertoire was sequenced with immunoSEQ multiplex PCR; TCRdb's copy has only in-frame clones and lacks some. The sample records over 85,000 clones, roughly 90% being singletons. Sequencing used peripheral blood, obtained 28 days after the second AZD1222 dose. The source of these receptors is an adult who received the AZD1222 COVID-19 vaccine.

V usage is TRBV9 and J usage is TRBJ2-1, with D possibly being TRBD2 (6 bases). This CDR3 region has 15 residues. V lost 0 bases, J lost 7 bases, and 14 bases lay in between. Germline values: CDR1 SGDLS, CDR2 YYNGEE. The CDR3 nucleotides read TGTGCCAGCAGCGTAGACGGGAGAAAGCCAAATGAGCAGTTCTTC. It specifies CASSVDGRKPNEQFF.

V and J are TRBV5-4 and TRBJ2-2, with no clear D. Germline lookup yields CDR1 SGHNT and CDR2 YYREEE (reference sequence). Trimming shortened V by 6 bases and J by 0 bases, and 15 bases separated the two germline ends. CDR3 length: 16 amino acids. The CDR3: CASTPNRRANTGELFF. CDR3 DNA sequence: TGTGCCAGCACCCCGAACCGACGAGCGAACACCGGGGAGCTGTTTTTT.

The chain carries TRBV6-5 and TRBJ2-7; the match to TRBD2 covers 11 bases. The CDR3 loop spans 14 amino acids. Germline loops: CDR1 MNHEY, CDR2 SVGAGI. V shed 5 bases, J shed 4 bases, and the junction held 4 bases outside the gene matches. This CDR3 is CASSTSGGGYEQYF. In DNA form, the CDR3 reads TGTGCCAGCAGTACTAGCGGGGGAGGATACGAGCAGTACTTC.

The sample holds one count of this clone. The V and J genes are TRBV4-2 and TRBJ2-6; the D gene is possibly TRBD2 (5 bases). Germline V gene data show CDR1 as LGHNA and CDR2 as YNFKEQ. This CDR3 comprises 17 residues. Trimming left V 5 bases short and J 0 bases short, with 14 bases between. In DNA form, the CDR3 reads TGTGCCAGCAGCGCCGCGGGCCATAACTCTGGGGCCAACGTCCTGACTTTC. This sequence encodes CASSAAGHNSGANVLTF.

The chain couples TRBV4-1 to TRBJ1-1; 9 bases align to TRBD1. V gave up 4 bases and J gave up 1 base; unmatched junction bases: 1. Germline CDR1 is MGHRA and CDR2 is YSYEKL. This CDR3 is built from 14 residues. CDR3 loop: CASSPGQGNTEAFF. The CDR3 DNA sequence: TGCGCCAGCAGCCCGGGACAGGGGAACACTGAAGCTTTCTTT.

This sequence joins TRBV4-1 and TRBJ1-2; 7 bases map to TRBD1. This CDR3 has 15 amino acids. Germline lookup yields CDR1 MGHRA and CDR2 YSYEKL. After removal of 4 bases from V and 3 bases from J, the junction contained 8 bases not matched to a gene. The CDR3 loop reads CASSRNTGDDYGYTF. CDR3 DNA sequence: TGCGCCAGCAGCCGAAACACAGGGGATGACTATGGCTACACCTTC.

The chain links TRBV24-1 to TRBJ2-1; 7 bases are a match to TRBD2. J gave up 4 bases and V 2 bases, and 7 bases lay outside the gene matches. The CDR3 length is 16 residues. Germline V gene sequence: CDR1 KGHDR, CDR2 SFDVKD. In DNA form, the CDR3 reads TGTGCCACCAGTGATTCTAGCGGACCTACTTACAATGAGCAGTTCTTC. This gives the protein CATSDSSGPTYNEQFF.

The chain carries TRBV6-1 and TRBJ2-7; D gene ambiguous. CDR1 is MNHNS, CDR2 SASEGT, per germline. Trimming cost V 1 base and J 3 bases, with 22 bases left between them. This CDR3 is 18 amino acids long. This chain's CDR3 is CASSEGLWSVGVYYEQYF. The CDR3 DNA sequence: TGTGCCAGCAGTGAAGGTTTGTGGAGCGTTGGAGTGTACTACGAGCAGTACTTC.

V gene TRBV27 combines with J gene TRBJ2-1; D uncertain. CDR3 length equals 15 residues. The V end was cut by 8 bases, the J end by 6 bases, with 20 bases between. Per germline, CDR1 MNHEY and CDR2 SMNVEV (reference sequence). The CDR3: CASRNRFELSNEQFF. CDR3 bases: TGTGCCAGCCGGAATAGATTCGAACTCTCCAATGAGCAGTTCTTC.

This chain connects TRBV10-3 to TRBJ2-7, with a possible D match to TRBD2 (6 bases). Germline CDR1 and CDR2: ENHRY and SYGVKD. V lost 1 base, J lost 3 bases, and 22 bases lay in between. The CDR3 consists of 18 residues. The CDR3 spells CAISEFSRWSVGGYEQYF. The CDR3 nucleotides read TGTGCCATCAGTGAGTTTAGCCGGTGGTCCGTGGGGGGCTACGAGCAGTACTTC.

In its sample, this clone is medium-sized. This chain connects TRBV19 to TRBJ1-5; a possible D gene is TRBD1 (5 bases). The CDR3 loop spans 13 amino acids. Germline V lookup: CDR1 LNHDA, CDR2 SQIVND (reference sequence). The germline V and J ends were trimmed by 6 bases and 4 bases, with 10 bases remaining between them. The CDR3 region has the DNA TGTGCCAGTAGCCGGACACAAAATCAGCCCCAGCATTTT. Amino acids: CASSRTQNQPQHF.

This clone came up once. This sequence joins TRBV2 and TRBJ2-7; D not resolved. CDR1 and CDR2 from the germline V gene are SNHLY and FYNNEI. CDR3 length: 15 amino acids. Trimming removed 3 bases at V and 1 base at J, with 13 bases between. CDR3 nucleotide sequence: TGTGCCAGCAGTGATGTGGGGTATGGGTCCTACGAGCAGTACTTC. Its protein is CASSDVGYGSYEQYF.

The chain combines TRBV30 with TRBJ2-1; 11 bases are a match to TRBD2. V was clipped by 0 bases and J by 5 bases; unmatched bases: 6. Germline CDR1 GTSNPN, CDR2 SVGIG (reference sequence). The CDR3 consists of 16 residues. The CDR3 protein is CAWSVRTSGRHNEQFF. CDR3 DNA: TGTGCCTGGAGTGTTCGTACTAGCGGGAGACACAATGAGCAGTTCTTC.

This chain links TRBV29-1 with TRBJ2-1; D remains unclear. The V gene lost 3 bases and the J gene lost 1 base, with 10 bases spanning the gap. Germline V CDR1 and CDR2: SQVTM, ANQGSEA. CDR3 length: 14 residues. The CDR3 is CSVDLGVSYNEQFF. The CDR3 DNA follows: TGCAGCGTTGACTTAGGTGTGTCCTACAATGAGCAGTTCTTC.

In its sample, this clone was seen a few times. Germline and junction disagree at one end, which may indicate a read error. This chain uses TRBV2 with TRBJ2-2; the match to TRBD2 covers 8 bases. CDR3 length: 15 residues. Germline CDR1 and CDR2: SNHLY and FYNNEI. The CDR3 DNA reads TGTGCCAGCAGGGAAGTAGCGGGATCCACCGGGGAGCTGTTTTTT. This encodes CASREVAGSTGELFF.

V and J are TRBV12-3 or TRBV12-4 and TRBJ2-7, with D possibly TRBD2 on 6 matching bases. The CDR3 is made up of 13 amino acids. V gave up 1 base and J gave up 6 bases, with 10 bases separating them. The CDR3 sequence is CASSLVGGFEQYF. DNA of the CDR3: TGTGCCAGCAGTTTAGTTGGGGGGTTCGAGCAGTACTTC.

The chain combines TRBV6-5 with TRBJ2-1, with a weak D call TRBD2 (5 bases). Germline CDR1 is MNHEY and CDR2 is SVGAGI. V lost 7 bases, J lost 10 bases, and 23 bases lay in between. The CDR3 loop spans 15 amino acids. The CDR3 spells CASKKGAAQPAEQFF. CDR3 nucleotides: TGTGCCAGCAAGAAAGGAGCGGCCCAGCCGGCGGAGCAGTTCTTC.

This chain connects TRBV6-6 to TRBJ1-5; D possibly corresponds to TRBD1 (5 bases). This CDR3 is built from 14 residues. CDR1 is MNHNY and CDR2 is SVGAGI in the germline V gene (reference sequence). Trimming left V 11 bases short and J 1 base short, with 15 bases between. CDR3 nucleotides: TGTGCCGGTGGGGGGGGATTAAGCAATCAGCCCCAGCATTTT. Translation: CAGGGGLSNQPQHF.

The gene calls are TRBV28 and TRBJ1-2, with TRBD1 matching 8 bases. There are 14 residues in the CDR3. V shed 1 base and J 6 bases; nucleotides not matched to a gene: 4. CDR1 and CDR2 (germline): MDHEN, SYDVKM. CDR3 nucleotide sequence: TGTGCCAGCAGTTTATCAGGGACAGGCGATGGCTACACCTTC. Its translation: CASSLSGTGDGYTF.

The chain employs TRBV3-1 (or the pseudogene TRBV3-2) and TRBJ2-3; D perhaps matches TRBD2 (7 bases). Per the germline V gene, CDR1 is LGHDT and CDR2 is YNNKEL (reference sequence). V lost 1 base, J lost 3 bases, and 17 bases lay in between. The CDR3 is 17 amino acids. The CDR3 sequence: CASSQGTQGGRTDTQYF. As DNA, the CDR3 is TGTGCCAGCAGCCAAGGCACACAGGGAGGGAGGACAGATACGCAGTATTTT.

The chain uses TRBV7-9 and TRBJ1-1; D remains ambiguous. Germline CDR1 SEHNR, CDR2 FQNEAQ (reference sequence). Trimming stripped 5 bases from V and 10 bases from J, with 20 bases between. The CDR3 consists of 14 residues. The CDR3 DNA is TGTGCCAGCAGCCCAGCCTCATTGAGGGCGGTAGCTTTCTTT. This sequence encodes CASSPASLRAVAFF.

This chain joins TRBV19 and TRBJ1-2, with D uncertain. V lost 3 bases, J lost 7 bases, and 18 bases lay in between. The CDR3 covers 15 residues. Germline V CDR1 and CDR2: LNHDA, SQIVND (reference sequence). The DNA of the CDR3 is TGTGCCAGTAGTATTTTATCGCAGGCCTGGCGTGGCTACACCTTC. Amino acids: CASSILSQAWRGYTF.

J is TRBJ1-1 and V is TRBV3-1 (or the pseudogene TRBV3-2), with D uncertain. The germline V and J ends were trimmed by 2 bases and 5 bases, with 9 bases remaining between them. CDR3 length: 13 amino acids. Germline V gives CDR1 LGHDT, CDR2 YNNKEL (reference sequence). DNA for the CDR3: TGTGCCAGCAGCCAAATACGACGGACTGAAGCTTTCTTT. Its protein product is CASSQIRRTEAFF.

The V call is TRBV3-1 (or the pseudogene TRBV3-2), the J call TRBJ1-2, with unresolved D. Germline CDR1 and CDR2: LGHDT and YNNKEL (reference sequence). Trimming removed 1 base at V and 0 bases at J, with 6 bases between. The CDR3 covers 14 residues. CDR3 in amino acids: CASSQAGANYGYTF. The DNA of the CDR3 is TGTGCCAGCAGCCAAGCCGGTGCTAACTATGGCTACACCTTC.